The rows below give T cell receptor beta chains drawn from one sample of a study of shared clonotypes between healthy human individuals. Some clones are missing from TCRdb's copy, which holds only in-frame ones; the method was immunoSEQ multiplex PCR. The repertoire holds roughly 2,000,000 clones, with about 95% as singletons. The sample was naive CD8+ T cells sorted from blood. Receptor source: a young man in good health. CDR3s include the opening cysteine and the closing phenylalanine or tryptophan. Each record gives: J gene, clone size, D gene, V gene, CDR3 protein, CDR3 DNA. A D gene is named only where the DNA matches it firmly. Not all rows give a size; the values are once, few, many and, for expanded clones, a class.

TRBJ1-1	-	-	TRBV6-1	CASSESAGFRNTEAFF	TGTGCCAGCAGTGAATCCGCAGGGTTTCGGAACACTGAAGCTTTCTTT
TRBJ2-7	-	-	TRBV6-6	CASSYTEEGWYYEQYF	TGTGCCAGCAGTTACACAGAAGAGGGGTGGTACTACGAGCAGTACTTC
TRBJ1-5	-	-	TRBV27	CASSSGLLRGQPQHF	TGTGCCAGCAGTTCCGGACTACTTAGAGGTCAGCCCCAGCATTTT
TRBJ2-5	-	-	TRBV6-5	CASSYTRGEETQYF	TGTGCCAGCAGTTATACTAGGGGGGAAGAGACCCAGTACTTC
TRBJ1-1	-	-	TRBV13	CASSLGPRYTEAFF	TGTGCCAGCAGCTTAGGTCCTCGTTACACTGAAGCTTTCTTT
TRBJ2-5	-	-	TRBV28	CASSSSGTKNGETQYF	TGTGCCAGCAGCTCTTCCGGGACAAAAAACGGGGAGACCCAGTACTTC
TRBJ2-7	-	TRBD1	TRBV7-9	CASSPGTGEPKGRYHEQYF	TGTGCCAGCAGCCCAGGGACAGGGGAGCCGAAGGGGAGGTACCACGAGCAGTACTTC
TRBJ1-2	-	TRBD1	TRBV7-6	CASSPGTVNYGYTF	TGTGCCAGCAGCCCCGGGACAGTCAACTATGGCTACACCTTC
TRBJ2-5	-	-	TRBV7-9	CASSLVASSETQYF	TGTGCCAGCAGCTTAGTGGCTAGTTCTGAGACCCAGTACTTC
TRBJ2-7	-	TRBD2	TRBV27	CASSLNSGSTYEQYF	TGTGCCAGCAGTTTAAATAGCGGGAGCACCTACGAGCAGTACTTC
TRBJ1-5	-	TRBD1	TRBV30	CAWSVGQGRQPQHF	TGTGCCTGGAGTGTAGGACAGGGCCGGCAGCCCCAGCATTTT
TRBJ2-3	-	-	TRBV27	CASSTRILWDTQYF	TGTGCCAGCAGTACTCGTATCCTTTGGGATACGCAGTATTTT
TRBJ2-1	-	TRBD1	TRBV11-1	CASSPGQGNYNEQFF	TGTGCCAGCAGCCCGGGACAGGGGAACTACAATGAGCAGTTCTTC
TRBJ1-1	-	-	TRBV5-5	CASSWVEDTEAFF	TGTGCCAGCAGCTGGGTGGAGGACACTGAAGCTTTCTTT
TRBJ2-1	-	-	TRBV7-7	CASSLTRGFEQFF	TGTGCTAGCAGCCTCACGAGGGGTTTTGAGCAGTTCTTC
TRBJ1-2	-	TRBD1	TRBV9	CASSALDRAISYGYTF	TGTGCCAGCAGCGCCCTGGACAGGGCAATAAGCTATGGCTACACCTTC
TRBJ2-3	-	-	TRBV2	CASSEGVSKADTQYF	TGTGCCAGCAGTGAAGGCGTCTCAAAGGCAGATACGCAGTATTTT
TRBJ1-4	-	TRBD1	TRBV2	CASNGQGDINEKLFF	TGTGCCAGCAACGGACAGGGGGACATAAATGAAAAACTGTTTTTT
TRBJ2-7	once	-	TRBV19	CASSPGVYITTYEQYF	TGTGCCAGTAGCCCCGGCGTCTACATCACCACCTACGAGCAGTACTTC
TRBJ1-6	-	-	TRBV9	CASSGSPDPEDTYNSPLHF	TGTGCCAGCAGCGGGTCACCGGACCCGGAGGATACCTATAATTCACCCCTCCACTTT
TRBJ2-1	-	-	TRBV30	CAWSVSSGDEQFF	TGTGCCTGGAGTGTTTCGAGCGGCGATGAGCAGTTCTTC
TRBJ2-3	-	-	TRBV28	CASSPGATQYF	TGTGCCAGCAGTCCGGGGGCTACGCAGTATTTT
TRBJ2-7	-	-	TRBV7-2	CASSLITASYEQYF	TGTGCCAGCAGCCTAATAACGGCGTCCTACGAGCAGTACTTC
TRBJ2-2	-	TRBD1	TRBV4-1	CASSQQGDTGELFF	TGCGCCAGCAGTCAACAGGGGGACACCGGGGAGCTGTTTTTT
TRBJ2-7	once	TRBD1	TRBV7-2	CASSPFQGQGYEQYF	TGTGCCAGCAGCCCCTTTCAGGGACAGGGCTACGAGCAGTACTTC
TRBJ2-3	-	TRBD1	TRBV27	CASSFSDRASTDTQYF	TGTGCCAGCAGTTTTTCCGACAGGGCTAGCACAGATACGCAGTATTTT
TRBJ1-5	once	TRBD1	TRBV27	CASTKTGGNQPQHF	TGTGCCAGCACTAAGACAGGGGGCAATCAGCCCCAGCATTTT
TRBJ1-1	-	TRBD1	TRBV5-1	CASSWGQGYTEAFF	TGCGCCAGCAGCTGGGGACAGGGTTACACTGAAGCTTTCTTT
TRBJ1-6	-	-	TRBV30	CAWSDMTGGNSPLHF	TGTGCCTGGAGTGACATGACAGGAGGAAATTCACCCCTCCACTTT
TRBJ2-1	-	TRBD2	TRBV7-9	CASSYGLAGGNEQFF	TGTGCCAGCAGCTACGGACTAGCGGGGGGCAATGAGCAGTTCTTC
TRBJ2-1	once	-	TRBV6-5	CASSYDSREMNNEQFF	TGTGCCAGCAGTTACGATTCGAGGGAGATGAACAATGAGCAGTTCTTC
TRBJ2-7	-	-	TRBV9	CASSVGSSYEQYF	TGTGCCAGCAGCGTAGGTTCTTCCTACGAGCAGTACTTC
TRBJ2-7	-	TRBD2	TRBV7-2	CASSFTGTSGYEQYF	TGTGCCAGCAGCTTTACCGGGACTAGCGGCTACGAGCAGTACTTC
TRBJ2-2	-	-	TRBV27	CASSFGQGSGGELFF	TGTGCCAGCAGTTTCGGGCAGGGGTCCGGCGGGGAGCTGTTTTTT
TRBJ2-5	few	-	TRBV4-1	CASSQDAGETQYF	TGCGCCAGCAGCCAAGACGCCGGTGAGACCCAGTACTTC
TRBJ2-1	-	-	TRBV11-2	CASSLSGGSIGNEQFF	TGTGCCAGCAGCTTAAGCGGAGGGTCGATCGGGAATGAGCAGTTCTTC
TRBJ2-7	-	-	TRBV14	CASSPRQAFYEQYF	TGTGCCAGCAGCCCGAGACAGGCATTCTACGAGCAGTACTTC
TRBJ2-7	-	-	TRBV2	CASTSPDIPYEQYF	TGTGCCAGCACTTCCCCGGACATCCCCTACGAGCAGTACTTC
TRBJ2-1	-	-	TRBV4-3	CASSQDRGYNEQFF	TGCGCCAGCAGCCAAGATCGCGGCTACAATGAGCAGTTCTTC
TRBJ2-5	-	-	TRBV7-2	CASSLGQETQYF	TGTGCCAGCAGCCTCGGCCAAGAGACCCAGTACTTC
TRBJ1-1	-	-	TRBV15	CATSRAANTEAFF	TGTGCCACCAGCAGAGCAGCAAACACTGAAGCTTTCTTT
TRBJ2-3	-	-	TRBV9	CASSTHPGPDTDTQYF	TGTGCCAGCAGCACACATCCGGGACCTGACACAGATACGCAGTATTTT
TRBJ2-1	once	TRBD2	TRBV11-1	CASSGSGTPGEQFF	TGTGCCAGCAGCGGAAGCGGGACTCCGGGTGAGCAGTTCTTC